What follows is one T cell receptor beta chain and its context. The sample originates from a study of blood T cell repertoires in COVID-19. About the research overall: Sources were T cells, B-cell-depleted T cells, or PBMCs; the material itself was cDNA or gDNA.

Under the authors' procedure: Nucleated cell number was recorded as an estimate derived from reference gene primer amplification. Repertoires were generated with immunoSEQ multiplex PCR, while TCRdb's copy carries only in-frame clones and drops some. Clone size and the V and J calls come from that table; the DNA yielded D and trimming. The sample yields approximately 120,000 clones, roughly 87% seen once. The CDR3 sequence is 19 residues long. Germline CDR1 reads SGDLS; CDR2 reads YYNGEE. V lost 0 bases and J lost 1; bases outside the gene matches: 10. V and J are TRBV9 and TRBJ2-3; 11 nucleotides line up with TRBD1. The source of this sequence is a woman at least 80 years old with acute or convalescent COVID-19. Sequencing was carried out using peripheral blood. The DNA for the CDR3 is TGTGCCAGCAGCGTAGCTTCCGGGACAGGGGGGGTAGGCACAGATACGCAGTATTTT. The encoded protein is CASSVASGTGGVGTDTQYF.